The 20 T cell receptor beta chains below were found in one sample sequenced in a study of post-analysis software for immune sequencing data. General observations from the study: Five or six TRBV segments were significantly more frequent in patients than in controls. TRBV5-6, TRBV5-1 and TRBV20-1 were among these segments.

Which antigens these TCRs recognize remains unknown. TCR beta libraries were prepared from cDNA with unique molecular identifiers. MiXCR, applied by TCRdb to the PCR reads, yields one record per CDR3 protein. The sample lists roughly 700,000 distinct CDR3 sequences; about 32% were seen once. Sample: blood. Source of these receptors: a girl aged 10 to 17 with multiple sclerosis.

This clonotype was picked up one time. The chain has TRBV10-3 and TRBJ2-3; D uncertain. This CDR3 has 15 residues. Germline V gene sequence: CDR1 ENHRY, CDR2 SYGVKD. V was clipped by 2 bases and J by 0 bases, with 9 bases between them. The CDR3 DNA sequence: TGTGCCATCAGTGAGATCCGATTCAGCACAGATACGCAGTATTTT. Protein: CAISEIRFSTDTQYF.

This clonotype has more than one count but fewer than ten. The genes are TRBV20-1 and TRBJ1-2, with a possible D match to TRBD1 (6 bases). V lost 6 bases and J lost 4, with 12 bases in between. Germline assignment: CDR1 DFQATT and CDR2 SNEGSKA (reference sequence). This CDR3 is built from 12 residues. This chain's CDR3 is CSAATGSYGYTF. The DNA for the CDR3 is TGCAGTGCAGCAACAGGGAGCTATGGCTACACCTTC.

This sequence joins TRBV20-1 and TRBJ2-6; unclear D gene. Trimming shortened V by 4 bases and J by 1 base, and 8 bases separated the two germline ends. The CDR3 covers 14 residues. Germline assignment: CDR1 DFQATT and CDR2 SNEGSKA (reference sequence). CDR3 amino acids: CSATPGSGANVLTF. Written as DNA, the CDR3 is TGCAGTGCTACGCCCGGGTCTGGGGCCAACGTCCTGACTTTC.

This clonotype was found a few times. The gene calls are TRBV6-6 and TRBJ1-2, with D perhaps matching TRBD1 (6 bases). Looked up from germline, CDR1 is MNHNY and CDR2 is SVGAGI (reference sequence). V lost 0 bases and J 5 bases, leaving 19 bases between the germline ends. The CDR3 runs to 17 residues. The CDR3 region is CASSYSRDRSILYGYTF. The CDR3 nucleotides are TGTGCCAGCAGTTACTCGCGAGACAGGAGCATTCTTTATGGCTACACCTTC.

This chain uses TRBV5-1 with TRBJ1-2, with no clear D. The V gene's germline CDR1 is SGHRS and CDR2 YFSETQ. The V and J ends lost 4 bases and 0 bases respectively, with 16 bases between them. CDR3 length equals 16 residues. CDR3 nucleotide sequence: TGCGCCAGCAGCCCCCGGACCTCCACAACTAACTATGGCTACACCTTC. As protein: CASSPRTSTTNYGYTF. The full variable domain, its missing parts supplied by reference TRBV5-1 and TRBJ1-2, is KAGVTQTPRYLIKTRGQQVTLSCSPISGHRSVSWYQQTPGQGLQFLFEYFSETQRNKGNFPGRFSGRQFSNSRSEMNVSTLELGDSALYLCASSPRTSTTNYGYTFGSGTRLTVV.

The J gene is TRBJ2-5, the V gene TRBV10-3; 8 nucleotides match TRBD1. CDR3 length: 13 residues. Trimming cost V 10 bases and J 3 bases; bases outside gene matches: 7. The germline gives CDR1 ENHRY, CDR2 SYGVKD. The CDR3 reads CATAGTGEETQYF. CDR3 DNA sequence: TGTGCCACGGCCGGGACAGGAGAAGAGACCCAGTACTTC.

In this sample, this clonotype turned up a few times. V and J are TRBV6-2 or TRBV6-3 and TRBJ2-1; 8 nucleotides match TRBD1. V gave up 6 bases and J gave up 3 bases; unmatched junction bases: 16. Germline CDR1 is MNHEY and CDR2 is SVGEGT. The CDR3 sequence is 18 residues long. The DNA of the CDR3 is TGTGCCAGCAGCCACACGCCTCGGCAGGGGGCTATCTACAATGAGCAGTTCTTC. Translating gives CASSHTPRQGAIYNEQFF.

This chain uses TRBV6-5 with TRBJ2-5, with TRBD1 matching over 8 bases. Per germline, CDR1 MNHEY and CDR2 SVGAGI. This CDR3 contains 15 residues. Trimming at V came to 5 bases and at J to 11 bases, leaving 16 bases not matched to a gene. Here the CDR3 reads CASSRGGQGAREQYF. As DNA, the CDR3 is TGTGCCAGCAGTCGCGGCGGGCAGGGGGCGCGTGAGCAGTACTTC.

This clonotype came up a few times. The rearrangement joins TRBV20-1 to TRBJ1-4, with 9 bases identical to TRBD1. The CDR3 spans 17 residues. CDR1 and CDR2 (germline): DFQATT, SNEGSKA (reference sequence). With V trimmed by 5 bases and J by 0 bases, 10 bases remained unmatched. CDR3 amino acids: CSAAGQGKGATNEKLFF. The CDR3 DNA follows: TGCAGTGCTGCGGGACAGGGTAAAGGGGCAACTAATGAAAAACTGTTTTTT.

This clonotype showed up just a few times. This rearrangement joins TRBV7-8 to TRBJ1-1; TRBD1 agrees at 7 bases. Germline assignment: CDR1 SGHVS and CDR2 FQNEAQ. The V and J ends lost 0 bases and 4 bases, in that order; junction bases with no gene match: 14. The CDR3 loop spans 18 amino acids. The CDR3 nucleotides read TGTGCCAGCAGCTTAGCGCTAGTCAAAGGGGGCAGCGGCACTGAAGCTTTCTTT. Translated, it gives CASSLALVKGGSGTEAFF.

This clonotype was detected a few times. This chain links TRBV6-1 with TRBJ2-7; D unresolved. Looked up from germline, CDR1 is MNHNS and CDR2 is SASEGT. The CDR3 is made up of 17 amino acids. Deletions cut 6 bases from V and 0 bases from J, with 21 bases between. The CDR3 bases are TGTGCCAGCAGCCCCAAACCCCCCGGACGCATCTCCTACGAGCAGTACTTC. It specifies CASSPKPPGRISYEQYF.

This clonotype was found a few times. This chain links TRBV7-6 with TRBJ1-6, with D tentatively TRBD1 (6 bases). The germline gives CDR1 SGHVS, CDR2 FNYEAQ. This CDR3 has 16 residues. Trimming pared 5 bases from V and 0 bases from J, leaving 11 bases between. The CDR3 DNA sequence: TGTGCCAGCAGCCGTACAGGGAGCTCCTATAATTCACCCCTCCACTTT. This translates into CASSRTGSSYNSPLHF.

This clonotype was picked up a small number of times. The chain combines TRBV7-2 with TRBJ2-5, with 7 bases identical to TRBD1. Germline V gene lookup returns CDR1 SGHTA and CDR2 FQGNSA. The trim removed 4 bases at V and 5 bases at J, leaving 7 bases unmatched. CDR3 size: 14 residues. CDR3 loop: CASSYQGVGETQYF. The CDR3 coding sequence is TGTGCCAGCAGCTACCAGGGGGTCGGGGAGACCCAGTACTTC.

This clonotype appeared a few times. V and J are TRBV28 and TRBJ2-4; D may correspond to TRBD1 or TRBD2 (7 bases each). Germline assignment: CDR1 MDHEN and CDR2 SYDVKM. With 8 bases removed from V and 15 bases from J, the gap between germline ends came to 32 bases. The CDR3 is 16 residues long. CDR3 nucleotides: TGTGCCAGCTCCCTACATACGACGAGAGGGGGCGCGGGAGCGTACTTC. The encoded protein is CASSLHTTRGGAGAYF.

Only a few counts were recorded for this clonotype. The V call is TRBV7-9, the J call TRBJ1-2; D is unresolved. The germline V gene has CDR1 SEHNR and CDR2 FQNEAQ (reference sequence). V gave up 6 bases and J gave up 2 bases, with 28 bases separating them. The CDR3 totals 19 residues. The CDR3 DNA reads as TGTGCCAGCAGACCACGCCTGGTCGTGTCAGCGGACCGCAACTATGGCTACACCTTC. As protein: CASRPRLVVSADRNYGYTF.

This chain connects TRBV7-8 to TRBJ2-3, with a possible D match to TRBD2 (7 bases). Trimming removed 1 base at V and 3 bases at J, with 26 bases between. The CDR3 extends over 20 amino acids. Germline assignment: CDR1 SGHVS and CDR2 FQNEAQ. CDR3 amino acids: CASSLDRGALRRDRTDTQYF. CDR3 nucleotide sequence: TGTGCCAGCAGCTTAGATCGGGGGGCGCTAAGGCGGGATCGGACAGATACGCAGTATTTT. The full variable domain, completed using reference TRBV7-8 and TRBJ2-3, is GAGVSQSPRYKVAKRGQDVALRCDPISGHVSLFWYQQALGQGPEFLTYFQNEAQLDKSGLPSDRFFAERPEGSVSTLKIQRTQQEDSAVYLCASSLDRGALRRDRTDTQYFGPGTRLTVL.

This clonotype was seen more than once but under ten times. The chain uses TRBV6-4 and TRBJ2-3; unclear D gene. The CDR3 consists of 14 residues. Germline-derived CDR1 and CDR2 are MRHNA and SNTAGT. Trimming left V 3 bases short and J 2 bases short, with 9 bases between. This chain's CDR3 is CASSETADTDTQYF. Here the CDR3 DNA reads TGTGCCAGCAGTGAAACAGCCGACACAGATACGCAGTATTTT.

This clonotype was seen only a few times. The chain combines TRBV7-2 with TRBJ2-2, with D unresolved. This CDR3 is built from 13 residues. Germline values: CDR1 SGHTA, CDR2 FQGNSA. V was clipped by 1 base and J by 7 bases, with 7 bases between them. In nucleotides, the CDR3 is TGTGCCAGCAGCTTAGTGGAGAACGGGGAGCTGTTTTTT. Its protein is CASSLVENGELFF. Full variable domain (missing parts from reference TRBV7-2 and TRBJ2-2): GAGVSQSPSNKVTEKGKDVELRCDPISGHTALYWYRQSLGQGLEFLIYFQGNSAPDKSGLPSDRFSAERTGGSVSTLTIQRTQQEDSAVYLCASSLVENGELFFGEGSRLTVL.

The chain combines TRBV7-2 with TRBJ2-3, with TRBD2 matching 8 bases. Trimming at V came to 5 bases and at J to 0 bases, leaving 7 bases not matched to a gene. The CDR3 is 16 residues long. CDR1 is SGHTA and CDR2 is FQGNSA in the germline V gene. The CDR3 DNA reads TGTGCCAGCAGCGCCGCGGGGGGCTCTAGCACAGATACGCAGTATTTT. This gives the protein CASSAAGGSSTDTQYF.

This clonotype was detected many times. The chain couples TRBV20-1 to TRBJ2-5; D uncertain. Trimming cost V 1 base and J 0 bases, with 3 bases left between them. This CDR3 region has 12 residues. Germline CDR1 is DFQATT and CDR2 is SNEGSKA (reference sequence). The CDR3 DNA reads TGCAGTGCTAGAGCCTACCAAGAGACCCAGTACTTC. Translating gives CSARAYQETQYF.